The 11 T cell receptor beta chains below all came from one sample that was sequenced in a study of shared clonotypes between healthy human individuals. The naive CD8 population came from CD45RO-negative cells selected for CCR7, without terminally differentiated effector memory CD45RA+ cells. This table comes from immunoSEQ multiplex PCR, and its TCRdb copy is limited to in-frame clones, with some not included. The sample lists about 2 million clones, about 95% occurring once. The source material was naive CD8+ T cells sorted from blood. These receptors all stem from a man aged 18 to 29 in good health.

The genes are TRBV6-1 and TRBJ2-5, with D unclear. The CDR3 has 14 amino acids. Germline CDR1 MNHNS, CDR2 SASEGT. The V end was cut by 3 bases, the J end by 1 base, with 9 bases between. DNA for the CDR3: TGTGCCAGCAGTGACTGGGCCGGCCAAGAGACCCAGTACTTC. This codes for CASSDWAGQETQYF.

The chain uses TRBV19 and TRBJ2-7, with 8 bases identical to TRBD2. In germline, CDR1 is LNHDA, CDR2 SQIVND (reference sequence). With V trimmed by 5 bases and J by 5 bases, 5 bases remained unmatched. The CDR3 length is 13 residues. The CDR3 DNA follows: TGTGCCAGTAGTCCAAGCGGGGGAAACGAGCAGTACTTC. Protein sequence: CASSPSGGNEQYF.

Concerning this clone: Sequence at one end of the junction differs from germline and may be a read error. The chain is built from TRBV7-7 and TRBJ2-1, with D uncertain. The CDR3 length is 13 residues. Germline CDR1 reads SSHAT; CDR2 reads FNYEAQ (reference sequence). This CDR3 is CASSLNTANEQFF. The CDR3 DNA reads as TGTGCTAGCAGCTTAAATACGGCGAATGAGCAGTTCTTC.

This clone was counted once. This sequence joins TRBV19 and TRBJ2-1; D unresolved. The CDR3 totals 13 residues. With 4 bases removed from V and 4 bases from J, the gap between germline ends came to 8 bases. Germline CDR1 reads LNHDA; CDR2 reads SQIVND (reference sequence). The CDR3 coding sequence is TGTGCCAGTAGTAGTACAGATTACAATGAGCAGTTCTTC. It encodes CASSSTDYNEQFF.

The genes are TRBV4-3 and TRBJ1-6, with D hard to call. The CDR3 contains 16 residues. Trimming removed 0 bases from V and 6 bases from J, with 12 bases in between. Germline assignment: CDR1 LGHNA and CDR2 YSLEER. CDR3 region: CASSQDPLPTNSPLHF. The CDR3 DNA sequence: TGCGCCAGCAGCCAAGATCCTCTCCCTACTAATTCACCCCTCCACTTT.

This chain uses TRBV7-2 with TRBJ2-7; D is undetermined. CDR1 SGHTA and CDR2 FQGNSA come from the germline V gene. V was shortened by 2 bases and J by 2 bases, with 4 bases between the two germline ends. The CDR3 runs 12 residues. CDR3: CASSLRPYEQYF. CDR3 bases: TGTGCCAGCAGCTTAAGGCCCTACGAGCAGTACTTC.

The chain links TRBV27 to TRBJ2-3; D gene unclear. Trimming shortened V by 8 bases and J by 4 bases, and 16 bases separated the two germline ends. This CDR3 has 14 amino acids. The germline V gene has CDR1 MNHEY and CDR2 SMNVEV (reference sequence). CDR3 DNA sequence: TGTGCCAGCGGATTTAGGGCGGTGCCAGATACGCAGTATTTT. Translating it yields CASGFRAVPDTQYF.

The CDR3 region is CASSFRTYEQYF. CDR3 DNA sequence: TGTGCCAGCAGCTTTCGGACATACGAGCAGTACTTC. The chain recombines TRBV5-4 with TRBJ2-7; possibly TRBD1 for D (5 bases). The germline gives CDR1 SGHNT, CDR2 YYREEE (reference sequence). The V gene lost 2 bases and the J gene lost 4 bases, with 7 bases spanning the gap. CDR3 length: 12 residues. Complete variable domain (other parts from reference TRBV5-4 and TRBJ2-7): ETGVTQSPTHLIKTRGQQVTLRCSSQSGHNTVSWYQQALGQGPQFIFQYYREEENGRGNFPPRFSGLQFPNYSSELNVNALELDDSALYLCASSFRTYEQYFGPGTRLTVT.

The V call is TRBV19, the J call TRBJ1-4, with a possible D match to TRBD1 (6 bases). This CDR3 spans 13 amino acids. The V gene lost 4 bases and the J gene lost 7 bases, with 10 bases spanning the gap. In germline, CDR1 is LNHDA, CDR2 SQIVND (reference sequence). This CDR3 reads CASSNRVGEKLFF. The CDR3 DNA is TGTGCCAGTAGTAACAGGGTCGGTGAAAAACTGTTTTTT.

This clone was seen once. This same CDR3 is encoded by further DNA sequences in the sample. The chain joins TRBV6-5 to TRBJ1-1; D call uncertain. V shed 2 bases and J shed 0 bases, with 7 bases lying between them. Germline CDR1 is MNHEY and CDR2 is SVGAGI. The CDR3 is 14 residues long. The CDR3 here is CASSYGGLNTEAFF. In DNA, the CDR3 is TGTGCCAGCAGTTACGGCGGGCTGAACACTGAAGCTTTCTTT.

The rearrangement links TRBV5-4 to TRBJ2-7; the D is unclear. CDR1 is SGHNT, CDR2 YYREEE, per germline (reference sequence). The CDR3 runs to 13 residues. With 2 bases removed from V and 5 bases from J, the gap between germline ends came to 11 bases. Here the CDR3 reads CASSFPTAHEQYF. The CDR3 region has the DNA TGTGCCAGCAGCTTCCCGACGGCCCACGAGCAGTACTTC.